This T cell receptor beta chain was sequenced for a study of blood T cells in healthy people across ages (dated by TCRdb to between 2014 and 2017). Regarding the research as a whole: In model experiments, template switching captured roughly one uniquely barcoded TCR beta cDNA molecule for every two T cells. Using the same blood draw, the study looked at two additional independent replicas of 1 million unique cDNA reads for two donors, one aged 18 to 30 and the other aged 80 or older. Four age groups were formed from the donors: young (average 16 years), middle-aged (around 41), aged (over 55) and long-lived (around 82). To track age-related changes in TCR beta repertoire diversity, the study relied on deep sequencing normalized with unique cDNA molecular identifiers.

Paper-wide results and their limitations: The CMV infection status of donors was not known, potentially confounding age-related changes in expanded clonotypes. As age increased, observed TCR beta diversity per million T cells dropped in a roughly linear way, and a significant reduction was already evident by age 40. A strong correlation was found between observed TCR beta diversity and the percentage of naive T cells measured by flow cytometry. Estimates of total diversity from one million sequenced T cells were regarded as lower bounds and underestimates. Because profiling used bulk unsorted PBMCs, naive and antigen-experienced compartments could not be compared conclusively. The long-lived group showed more naive CD4+ T cells, fewer expanded clones and increased TCR diversity than the aged group, suggesting age selection.

The donors were some 36 Caucasian individuals from Russia, aged 6 to 90 years, who were systemically healthy. Each donor gave ten milliliters of peripheral blood, collected into EDTA-treated Vacutainer tubes. Ficoll-Paque density-gradient centrifugation was used to isolate PBMCs, with at least 7 million per sample. Trizol reagent was used to extract total RNA from PBMCs, with at least 5.5 micrograms per sample. For every donor, an aliquot of PBMCs went through flow cytometry to measure the percentages of naive CD45RAhigh/CD27high T cells. Preparation of the library involved 5' RACE. Sequenced using an Illumina HiSeq 2500. A second PCR of about 6 to 11 cycles was run with a J-beta primer mix and a sample-barcoded 5' primer. A unique molecular identifier was introduced onto each TCR beta cDNA molecule by a template-switch 5' adaptor carrying 12 random nucleotides. Each sample yielded at least 2.5 million CDR3-containing paired-end reads. All of the RNA was converted into first-strand cDNA using the Mint cDNA synthesis kit, with a TRBC-specific oligonucleotide serving as the primer. All cDNA was treated with uracil-DNA glycosylase and then went through a first 18-cycle PCR with the universal primers M1SS and BC2_uni_R. In the paper's pipeline: For normalization, 1 million high-quality reads were randomly selected from each sample, with every read carrying a distinct molecular identifier. Instead of being binned into consensus sequences, reads with shared molecular identifiers were discarded. CDR3 identification, clonotype clustering and error correction used MiTCR with a Q25 quality threshold and the strictest error-elimination algorithm. A nonparametric unseen species model with Euler transformation was used to estimate lower-bound total TCR beta diversity. TCRdb handled the public reads itself, with Q25 trimming in fastp and clone calling in MiXCR, and kept productive beta chains. Rows are combined by CDR3 protein, so each entry shows the most common genes and DNA. TCRdb, not the authors, supplied the V and J calls. The sample yields 450,000 to 650,000 distinct CDR3 sequences; 24% were counted once. The leading ten clones occupy just under 9% of the sample.

As for this clonotype: Its target antigen remains unknown. Per-base qualities were not stored, and no clone one base away is much larger.

The data were also submitted as part of a second study, on T cells of mothers and their children. Reported in the second study: Nine systemically healthy Caucasian individuals, comprising three mothers and their six children, were included as donors. cDNA synthesis consumed the entire amount of extracted RNA, loaded at around 1.5 ug RNA in each 15 ul reaction. Sample barcodes and 2-4 random nucleotides were added via the M1S primer in the second PCR. Over 8 million TCR beta CDR3 reads came from each mother, compared with 3.3 million or so reads from each child. Thymic selection similarly shapes TCR recombination output in related and unrelated pairs, with minor effect from inherited differences. Related mother-child pairs always showed normalized repertoire overlap that was slightly higher than in unrelated mother-child pairs, though the difference was never significant. No persistent microchimeric T cell clones were detected, at a sensitivity of 90 to 100 clones per million clonotypes. In the study, deep NGS was used to compare the TCR beta repertoires of mothers and children, and features distinguishing related mother-child pairs from unrelated individuals were sought. Mothers averaged about 40 +/- 4 years of age and children averaged about 10 +/- 4 years. Libraries were sequenced on Illumina HiSeq 2000 with 100+100 nt paired-end reads after adapter ligation with NEBNext reagents. To avoid cross-contamination, the mother libraries and the child libraries were prepared a month apart and sequenced in separate runs. For each donor, between roughly 500,000 and 2,100,000 distinct TCR beta clonotypes were identified. Naive TCR beta clonotypes were estimated from low-frequency clonotypes matched to each donor's FACS-determined naive share, without sorting.

Sequencing was done on a sample of blood. This clonotype was sampled from a boy aged 5-17 years in good health.

The CDR3 protein is CASRPGRINSPLHF. The base sequence is TGTGCCAGCAGGCCGGGACGGATTAATTCACCCCTCCACTTT. The chain is encoded by TRBV2 joined to TRBJ1-6, with TRBD1 tentatively as D gene (5 bases match). Trimming takes 6 bases from V and 6 bases from J, and the germline ends sit 12 bases apart. CDR1 and CDR2, looked up from the germline V gene, are SNHLY and FYNNEI. The CDR3 measures 14 amino acids from cysteine to phenylalanine. The only DNA kept is the CDR3, 42 bases in frame from the first base. Where the CDR3 stops, the reference TRBV2 and TRBJ1-6 genes take over; the full variable domain is EPEVTQTPSHQVTQMGQEVILRCVPISNHLYFYWYRQILGQKVEFLVSFYNNEISEKSEIFDDQFSVERPDGSNFTLKIRSTKLEDSAMYFCASRPGRINSPLHFGNGTRLTVT.